A single sample is the source of the 26 T cell receptor beta chains below, sequenced in a study of cytomegalovirus exposure and HLA in healthy donors. In the PCR, 60 Vbeta and 13 Jbeta primers were used. Produced via immunoSEQ multiplex PCR; TCRdb's table is partial and in-frame only. The data contain approximately 240,000 clones, roughly 89% of them seen just once; the ten biggest clones take up about 1%. The material sequenced was PBMCs. The receptors derive from a woman younger than 35 in good health and CMV-seronegative.

The chain employs TRBV6-1 and TRBJ1-2; a weak D match, TRBD1 (5 bases). Germline lookup yields CDR1 MNHNS and CDR2 SASEGT. There are 13 residues in the CDR3. Trimming left V 8 bases short and J 8 bases short, with 18 bases between. CDR3 protein: CASRWGAVSGYTF. The CDR3 coding sequence is TGTGCCAGCCGTTGGGGCGCAGTGAGCGGCTACACCTTC.

This chain joins TRBV9 and TRBJ1-1; D is unclear. The CDR3 is 13 residues long. The germline gives CDR1 SGDLS, CDR2 YYNGEE. V was clipped by 2 bases and J by 6 bases, with 11 bases between them. The DNA for the CDR3 is TGTGCCAGCAGCGTCTCCCCAGGTTCTGAAGCTTTCTTT. This codes for CASSVSPGSEAFF.

The chain is built from TRBV9 and TRBJ1-2, with D maybe TRBD1 (6 bases). Germline assignment: CDR1 SGDLS and CDR2 YYNGEE. The CDR3 has 13 amino acids. V dropped 0 bases and J dropped 6 bases, with 9 bases sitting between them. CDR3 DNA: TGTGCCAGCAGCGTAGTTCCAGGGGATGGCTACACCTTC. This translates into CASSVVPGDGYTF.

The chain combines TRBV7-2 with TRBJ2-1; TRBD1 is a possible D gene (6 bases). Trimming cost V 5 bases and J 4 bases, with 15 bases left between them. CDR3 length equals 15 residues. Germline CDR1 reads SGHTA; CDR2 reads FQGNSA. The CDR3 loop is CASSDDGQGYNEQFF. CDR3 sequence (DNA): TGTGCCAGCAGCGACGATGGGCAGGGGTACAATGAGCAGTTCTTC.

The gene calls are TRBV2 and TRBJ1-5, with D uncertain. In germline, CDR1 is SNHLY, CDR2 FYNNEI. The V gene lost 6 bases and the J gene lost 3 bases, with 15 bases spanning the gap. The CDR3 spans 15 residues. This CDR3 reads CASRTGNLFNQPQHF. Here the CDR3 DNA reads TGTGCCAGCAGGACGGGGAACCTCTTCAATCAGCCCCAGCATTTT.

This chain joins TRBV4-3 and TRBJ2-1, with 11 positions matching TRBD2. Germline assignment: CDR1 LGHNA and CDR2 YSLEER. The trim removed 4 bases at V and 0 bases at J, leaving 5 bases unmatched. This CDR3 comprises 17 residues. CDR3 amino acids: CASSRDLAGGSYNEQFF. The DNA for the CDR3 is TGCGCCAGCAGCCGAGATCTAGCGGGGGGCTCCTACAATGAGCAGTTCTTC.

The chain recombines TRBV7-2 with TRBJ2-7; D uncertain. Germline loops: CDR1 SGHTA, CDR2 FQGNSA. Trimming pared 4 bases from V and 3 bases from J, leaving 16 bases between. This CDR3 is 15 amino acids long. The CDR3 is CASSSDFSNFYEQYF. The CDR3 DNA reads TGTGCCAGCAGCTCCGATTTTTCCAACTTCTACGAGCAGTACTTC.

V gene TRBV4-2 combines with J gene TRBJ1-5; 7 bases map to TRBD1. Germline assignment: CDR1 LGHNA and CDR2 YNFKEQ. J was trimmed by 3 bases and V by 0 bases; bases with no gene match: 5. The CDR3 has 16 residues. CDR3 amino acids: CASSQETGTINQPQHF. CDR3 bases: TGTGCCAGCAGCCAAGAGACAGGGACAATCAATCAGCCCCAGCATTTT.

The chain combines TRBV9 with TRBJ1-2, with TRBD1 identical over 8 bases. The length of the CDR3 is 15 residues. The junction had 7 bases not matched to a gene; V was cut back by 2 bases and J by 4 bases. Germline V gene lookup returns CDR1 SGDLS and CDR2 YYNGEE. The CDR3 loop reads CASSVRRTGSYGYTF. The CDR3 DNA reads as TGTGCCAGCAGCGTCCGAAGGACAGGGAGCTATGGCTACACCTTC.

This clone has a single count. The rearrangement joins TRBV6-6 to TRBJ1-1; perhaps TRBD1 as D (5 bases). V gave up 10 bases and J gave up 0 bases, with 12 bases separating them. The CDR3 totals 13 residues. Germline V gene data show CDR1 as MNHNY and CDR2 as SVGAGI (reference sequence). The chain's CDR3 is CATRQFLNTEAFF. The CDR3 DNA reads TGTGCCACCCGACAGTTCCTGAACACTGAAGCTTTCTTT.

This clone has only one observation. The gene calls are TRBV7-6 and TRBJ1-4, with unresolved D. CDR3 length: 15 residues. From germline, CDR1 is SGHVS and CDR2 FNYEAQ. Trimming pared 4 bases from V and 11 bases from J, leaving 20 bases between. The CDR3 region has the DNA TGTGCCAGCAGCTCGCGGCGGGAAGATCCAGATAAACTGTTTTTT. Encoded protein: CASSSRREDPDKLFF.

This clone appeared a single time. The chain recombines TRBV7-8 with TRBJ2-7; 8 bases match TRBD1. After removal of 8 bases from V and 0 bases from J, the junction contained 3 bases not matched to a gene. Germline loops: CDR1 SGHVS, CDR2 FQNEAQ. This CDR3 spans 13 amino acids. CDR3 nucleotides: TGTGCCAGCTTACAGGGGGGCTCCTACGAGCAGTACTTC. Its protein is CASLQGGSYEQYF.

The J gene is TRBJ1-3, the V gene TRBV5-5; a possible D gene is TRBD1 (6 bases). Germline loops: CDR1 SGHKS, CDR2 YYEKEE (reference sequence). This CDR3 is built from 17 residues. Trimming pared 0 bases from V and 0 bases from J, leaving 13 bases between. CDR3 in DNA: TGTGCCAGCAGCTTGGGTACAGGGTATGGCTCTGGAAACACCATATATTTT. This encodes CASSLGTGYGSGNTIYF.

V gene TRBV13 combines with J gene TRBJ2-1, with 7 bases identical to TRBD1. Germline V gene data show CDR1 as PRHDT and CDR2 as FYEKMQ (reference sequence). The J segment lost 3 bases and the V segment lost 1 base, leaving 6 bases of the junction unmatched. The CDR3 covers 16 residues. The chain's CDR3 is CASSLDRDSLYNEQFF. The CDR3 nucleotides read TGTGCCAGCAGCTTAGACCGGGACAGCCTCTACAATGAGCAGTTCTTC.

This chain uses TRBV5-1 with TRBJ2-1; maybe TRBD2 (6 bases). Germline V CDR1 and CDR2: SGHRS, YFSETQ. CDR3 length: 14 residues. Trimming cost V 4 bases and J 6 bases, with 14 bases left between them. The CDR3 is CASSPGTFGNEQFF. CDR3 bases: TGCGCCAGCAGCCCCGGGACTTTTGGCAATGAGCAGTTCTTC.

V usage is TRBV4-2 and J usage is TRBJ2-5; tentatively, D is TRBD1 (5 bases). V lost 4 bases, J lost 1 base, and 7 bases lay in between. The CDR3 length is 13 residues. Germline CDR1 is LGHNA and CDR2 is YNFKEQ. The CDR3 spells CASSLTVQETQYF. The CDR3 nucleotides are TGTGCCAGCAGCCTGACAGTCCAAGAGACCCAGTACTTC.

The chain couples TRBV2 to TRBJ2-3, with 10 bases fitting TRBD1. There are 15 residues in the CDR3. Trimming took 6 bases from V and 1 from J; bases not matched to a gene: 4. Germline loops: CDR1 SNHLY, CDR2 FYNNEI. CDR3 sequence: CASRKTGGRTDTQYF. The CDR3 nucleotides read TGTGCCAGCAGGAAGACAGGGGGCCGCACAGATACGCAGTATTTT.

The rearrangement links TRBV5-1 to TRBJ2-3; D not certain. V lost 4 bases and J lost 3, with 12 bases in between. The CDR3 has 14 residues. Germline CDR1 reads SGHRS; CDR2 reads YFSETQ. The CDR3 is CASSPRLVTDTQYF. Here the CDR3 DNA reads TGCGCCAGCAGCCCCCGGTTAGTGACAGATACGCAGTATTTT.

The V and J genes are TRBV7-9 and TRBJ1-2; the D is unclear. Deletions cut 7 bases from V and 2 bases from J, with 11 bases between. Germline loops: CDR1 SEHNR, CDR2 FQNEAQ (reference sequence). This CDR3 has 13 amino acids. For the CDR3, the DNA is TGTGCCAGCATCAATACCGGGAACTATGGCTACACCTTC. Its protein product is CASINTGNYGYTF.

The J gene is TRBJ2-7, the V gene TRBV18, with D maybe TRBD1 (5 bases). The V and J ends lost 0 bases and 3 bases respectively, with 9 bases between them. CDR1 KGHSH and CDR2 LQKENI come from the germline V gene. This CDR3 comprises 14 residues. The DNA of the CDR3 is TGTGCCAGCTCACCACCGACAGAAAGCTACGAGCAGTACTTC. Its protein product is CASSPPTESYEQYF.

This rearrangement joins TRBV7-9 to TRBJ1-1; D possibly corresponds to TRBD1 (6 bases). The germline V gene encodes CDR1 SEHNR and CDR2 FQNEAQ (reference sequence). The CDR3 loop spans 12 amino acids. V lost 3 bases, J lost 10 bases, and 12 bases lay in between. Here the CDR3 reads CASSFSGAGAFF. The CDR3 DNA reads as TGTGCCAGCAGCTTCTCAGGGGCAGGAGCTTTCTTT.

The chain uses TRBV9 and TRBJ1-2; D is possibly TRBD1 (5 bases). The CDR3 runs to 16 residues. In germline, CDR1 is SGDLS, CDR2 YYNGEE. Trimming cost V 0 bases and J 4 bases, with 16 bases left between them. CDR3 bases: TGTGCCAGCAGCGTAGGGCAGGGTACGTTGGCCTATGGCTACACCTTC. Protein product: CASSVGQGTLAYGYTF.

A note on this clone: Within the sample, other DNA sequences also encode this same CDR3. The chain links TRBV7-3 to TRBJ2-2; D perhaps matches TRBD2 (6 bases). Germline V gives CDR1 SGHTA, CDR2 FQGTGA. The CDR3 is 14 residues long. Trimming cost V 4 bases and J 6 bases, with 12 bases left between them. The DNA of the CDR3 is TGTGCCAGCAGCTCCCAGACTAGTTCCGGGGAGCTGTTTTTT. Amino acids: CASSSQTSSGELFF. Full variable domain (rest looked up from reference TRBV7-3 and TRBJ2-2): GAGVSQTPSNKVTEKGKYVELRCDPISGHTALYWYRQSLGQGPEFLIYFQGTGAADDSGLPNDRFFAVRPEGSVSTLKIQRTERGDSAVYLCASSSQTSSGELFFGEGSRLTVL.

The gene calls are TRBV6-6 and TRBJ1-1, with 7 nucleotides matching TRBD1. The V gene end was trimmed by 2 bases and the J gene end by 1 base; junction bases not matched to a gene: 4. Germline CDR1 MNHNY, CDR2 SVGAGI (reference sequence). The CDR3 is 15 amino acids. As DNA, the CDR3 is TGTGCCAGCAGTTACCGGGGACAGCCGAACACTGAAGCTTTCTTT. Protein product: CASSYRGQPNTEAFF.

This chain connects TRBV9 to TRBJ1-2, with D possibly matching TRBD1 (5 bases). The germline V gene encodes CDR1 SGDLS and CDR2 YYNGEE. This CDR3 spans 15 amino acids. The germline V and J ends were trimmed by 1 base and 2 bases, with 12 bases remaining between them. The CDR3 region has the DNA TGTGCCAGCAGCGTAATGGGGGGTCTAAACTATGGCTACACCTTC. This gives the protein CASSVMGGLNYGYTF.

The chain combines TRBV6-4 with TRBJ2-2; 12 bases match TRBD2. CDR1 and CDR2 (germline): MRHNA, SNTAGT. This CDR3 contains 16 residues. V lost 3 bases, J lost 1 base, and 0 bases stayed unmatched. CDR3 in DNA: TGTGCCAGCAGTGAACTAGCGGGGGGGAACACCGGGGAGCTGTTTTTT. Amino acid sequence: CASSELAGGNTGELFF.